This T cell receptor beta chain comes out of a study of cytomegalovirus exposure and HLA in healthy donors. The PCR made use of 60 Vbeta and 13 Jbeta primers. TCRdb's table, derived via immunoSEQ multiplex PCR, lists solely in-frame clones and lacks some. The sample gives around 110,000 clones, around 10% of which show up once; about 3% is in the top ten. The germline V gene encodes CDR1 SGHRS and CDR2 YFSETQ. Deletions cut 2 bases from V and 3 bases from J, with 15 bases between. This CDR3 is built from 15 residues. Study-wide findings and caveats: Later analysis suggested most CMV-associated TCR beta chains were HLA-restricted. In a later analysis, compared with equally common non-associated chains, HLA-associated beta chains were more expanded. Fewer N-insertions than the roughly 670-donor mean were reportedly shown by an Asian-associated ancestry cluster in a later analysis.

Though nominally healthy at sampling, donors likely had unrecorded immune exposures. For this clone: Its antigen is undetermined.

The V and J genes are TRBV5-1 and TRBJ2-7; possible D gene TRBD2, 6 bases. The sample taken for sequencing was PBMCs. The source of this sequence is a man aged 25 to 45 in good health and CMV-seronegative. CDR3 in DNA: TGCGCCAGCAGCTTCGGCGGCGGGGCTGGCTACGAGCAGTACTTC. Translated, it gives CASSFGGGAGYEQYF.